This T cell receptor (beta chain) was sequenced in a study of beta chain features in type 1 diabetes. About this clone: Its antigen is not known.

Whole-study results and caveats: In type 1 diabetes patients, VDJ junctions had fewer insertions; deletions at these junctions were more frequent. TCRB CDR3 length was moderately but significantly reduced in all four CD4+ subsets of Type 1 diabetes patients. Relative to healthy donors, patients appeared to have naive, central memory and Treg TCRB repertoires that were more similar. Cells that show high TCR expression could be over-represented by cDNA sequencing.

The CDR3 runs 14 residues. Germline V lookup: CDR1 SGHNT, CDR2 YENEEA. Trimming took off 3 bases at V and 4 bases at J, with 9 bases between the two ends. Every isolated RNA sample was fully reverse transcribed, so sequencing captured expressed TCRB transcripts. This table comes from immunoSEQ multiplex PCR, and its TCRdb copy is limited to in-frame clones, with some not included. This sample has 680,000 or so clones, with around an eighth found just once. Each sorted fraction was over 95% pure. The chain employs TRBV11-3 and TRBJ2-2; D is ambiguous. The TCR comes from a man between 18 and 29 years old with type 1 diabetes. Sequencing used naive CD4+ T cells from blood. The chain's CDR3 is CASSFRVTTGELFF. The CDR3 coding sequence is TGTGCCAGCAGCTTTAGGGTGACCACCGGGGAGCTGTTTTTT.